Shown below are 5 T cell receptor beta chains from a single sample sequenced in a study of human T cells and chemical hapten exposure. This sample's time point: patch test 3, about 24 weeks after DPC sensitization. Treatment described: therapeutic diphenylcyclopropenone sensitization with weekly scalp DPC. TCRdb re-derived calls from the RACE reads in MiXCR, one entry per CDR3 protein. In the table there are more than 95,000 distinct CDR3 sequences, around a quarter of which are singletons. Sequencing was performed on whole blood, taken in connection with sensitization to the hapten diphenylcyclopropenone (DPC). All receptors derive from a man between 40 and 49 years old with alopecia areata. Some clones in this sample may be carry-over from other donors' samples.

V and J are TRBV7-3 and TRBJ1-1; 7 bases line up with TRBD1. The J segment lost 7 bases and the V segment lost 3 bases, leaving 5 bases of the junction unmatched. The length of the CDR3 is 13 residues. Germline V gives CDR1 SGHTA, CDR2 FQGTGA. This CDR3 is CASSFKGDSEAFF. The CDR3 region has the DNA TGTGCCAGCAGCTTTAAAGGGGACAGTGAAGCTTTCTTT.

The CDR3 DNA is TGTGCCAGCAGATCCCCAGGGTTAGCGGGAGTTTGGGAGCAGTACTTC. Amino acid sequence: CASRSPGLAGVWEQYF. J is TRBJ2-7 and V is TRBV27, with TRBD2 matching over 9 bases. CDR1 and CDR2 from the germline V gene are MNHEY and SMNVEV (reference sequence). This CDR3 spans 16 amino acids. V was pared by 6 bases and J by 7 bases, with 16 bases of the junction left unmatched.

This clonotype occurred a few times. The rearrangement joins TRBV27 to TRBJ1-6, with a possible D match to TRBD1 (6 bases). CDR3 length: 16 residues. Per the germline V gene, CDR1 is MNHEY and CDR2 is SMNVEV (reference sequence). With 2 bases removed from V and 7 bases from J, the gap between germline ends came to 15 bases. The CDR3 bases are TGTGCCAGCAGTTTAGGGGGCGTGGGCTCGAATTCACCCCTCCACTTT. Amino acids: CASSLGGVGSNSPLHF.

This clonotype was detected only a few times. The chain joins TRBV2 to TRBJ2-1; 7 bases line up with TRBD1. This CDR3 is built from 11 residues. After removal of 7 bases from V and 10 bases from J, the junction contained 4 bases not matched to a gene. Germline CDR1 SNHLY, CDR2 FYNNEI. The DNA for the CDR3 is TGTGCCAGCAAGGGGGCGCGGGAGCAGTTCTTC. It translates to CASKGAREQFF.

V usage is TRBV6-6 and J usage is TRBJ2-1; a weak D match, TRBD1 (6 bases). CDR3 length equals 15 residues. The ends were cut back, 0 bases at V and 7 bases at J, with 13 bases in the middle. CDR1 MNHNY and CDR2 SVGAGI come from the germline V gene (reference sequence). Written as DNA, the CDR3 is TGTGCCAGCAGTTACTCGGACAGATTGAGGAATGAGCAGTTCTTC. It yields the protein CASSYSDRLRNEQFF.